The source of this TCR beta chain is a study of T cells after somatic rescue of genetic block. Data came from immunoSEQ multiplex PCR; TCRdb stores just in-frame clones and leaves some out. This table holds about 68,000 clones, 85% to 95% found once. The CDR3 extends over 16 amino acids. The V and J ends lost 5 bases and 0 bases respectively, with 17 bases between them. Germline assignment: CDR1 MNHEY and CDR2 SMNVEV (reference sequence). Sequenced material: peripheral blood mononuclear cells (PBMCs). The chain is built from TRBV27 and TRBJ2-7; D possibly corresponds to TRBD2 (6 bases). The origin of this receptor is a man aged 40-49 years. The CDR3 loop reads CASSPPGLRSSYEQYF. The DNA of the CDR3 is TGTGCCAGCAGTCCCCCGGGACTCAGGAGCTCCTACGAGCAGTACTTC.